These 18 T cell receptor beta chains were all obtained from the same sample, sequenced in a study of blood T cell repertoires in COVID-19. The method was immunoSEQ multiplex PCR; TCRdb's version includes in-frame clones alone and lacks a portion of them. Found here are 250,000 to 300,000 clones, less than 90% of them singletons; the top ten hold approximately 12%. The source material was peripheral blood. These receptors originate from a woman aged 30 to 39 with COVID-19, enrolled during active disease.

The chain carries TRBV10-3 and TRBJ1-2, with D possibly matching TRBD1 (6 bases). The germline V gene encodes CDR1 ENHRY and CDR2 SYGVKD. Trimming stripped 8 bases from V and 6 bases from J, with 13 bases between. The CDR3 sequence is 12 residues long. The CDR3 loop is CAIRQAGDGYTF. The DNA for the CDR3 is TGTGCCATCCGACAGGCCGGCGATGGCTACACCTTC.

The CDR3 loop reads CASSFGLAGGSTDTQYF. CDR3 bases: TGTGCCAGCAGCTTCGGACTAGCGGGGGGGAGCACAGATACGCAGTATTTT. This chain connects TRBV11-2 to TRBJ2-3; 15 nucleotides agree with TRBD2. CDR1 is SGHAT and CDR2 is FQNNGV in the germline V gene. V was clipped by 3 bases and J by 0 bases; unmatched bases: 1. The CDR3 sequence is 17 residues long.

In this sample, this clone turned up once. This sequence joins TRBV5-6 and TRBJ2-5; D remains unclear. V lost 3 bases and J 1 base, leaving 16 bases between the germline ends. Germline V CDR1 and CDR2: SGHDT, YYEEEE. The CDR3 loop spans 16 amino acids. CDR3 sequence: CASSSAAEVFQETQYF. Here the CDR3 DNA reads TGTGCCAGCAGCTCCGCGGCAGAGGTTTTCCAAGAGACCCAGTACTTC.

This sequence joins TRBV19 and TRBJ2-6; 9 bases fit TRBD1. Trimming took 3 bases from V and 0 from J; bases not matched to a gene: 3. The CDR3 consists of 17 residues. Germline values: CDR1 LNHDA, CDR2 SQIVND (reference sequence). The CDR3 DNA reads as TGTGCCAGTAGTATTGGGACAGGGCGCTCTGGGGCCAACGTCCTGACTTTC. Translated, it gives CASSIGTGRSGANVLTF.

CDR3 sequence (DNA): TGCGCCATATCAACAAGGGGGAACACTGAAGCTTTCTTT. It specifies CAISTRGNTEAFF. The gene calls are TRBV10-1 and TRBJ1-1; TRBD1 might be the D (5 bases). The CDR3 loop spans 13 amino acids. V was clipped by 10 bases and J by 1 base, with 13 bases between them. CDR1 is WNHNN and CDR2 is SYGVQD in the germline V gene (reference sequence).

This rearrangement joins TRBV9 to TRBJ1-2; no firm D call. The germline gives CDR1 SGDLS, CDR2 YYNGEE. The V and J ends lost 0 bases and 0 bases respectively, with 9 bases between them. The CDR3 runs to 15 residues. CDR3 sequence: CASSVDPGPNYGYTF. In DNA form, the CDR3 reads TGTGCCAGCAGCGTAGATCCAGGCCCTAACTATGGCTACACCTTC.

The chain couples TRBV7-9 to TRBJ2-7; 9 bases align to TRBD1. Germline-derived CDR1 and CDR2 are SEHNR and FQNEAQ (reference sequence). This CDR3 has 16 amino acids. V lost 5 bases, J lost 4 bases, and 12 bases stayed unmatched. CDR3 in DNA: TGTGCCAGCAGCACCAGTACAGGGGGCGGACTATACGAGCAGTACTTC. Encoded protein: CASSTSTGGGLYEQYF.

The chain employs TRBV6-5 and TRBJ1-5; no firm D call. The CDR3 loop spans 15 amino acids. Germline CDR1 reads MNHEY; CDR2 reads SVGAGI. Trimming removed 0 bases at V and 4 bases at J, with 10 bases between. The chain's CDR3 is CASSYSIGPNQPQHF. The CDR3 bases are TGTGCCAGCAGTTACTCGATTGGCCCGAATCAGCCCCAGCATTTT.

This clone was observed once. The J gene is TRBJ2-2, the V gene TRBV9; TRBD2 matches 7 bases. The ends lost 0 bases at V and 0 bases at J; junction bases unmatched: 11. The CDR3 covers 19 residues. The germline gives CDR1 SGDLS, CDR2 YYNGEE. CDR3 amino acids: CASSVEGGRRGSNTGELFF. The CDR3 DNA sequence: TGTGCCAGCAGCGTAGAAGGAGGAAGGCGGGGGTCGAACACCGGGGAGCTGTTTTTT.

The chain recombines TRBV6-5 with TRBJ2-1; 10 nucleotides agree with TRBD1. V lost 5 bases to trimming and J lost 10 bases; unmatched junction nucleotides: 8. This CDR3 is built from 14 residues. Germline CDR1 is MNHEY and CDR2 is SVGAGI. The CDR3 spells CASSPPTGGGEQFF. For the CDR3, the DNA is TGTGCCAGCAGTCCTCCGACAGGGGGCGGGGAGCAGTTCTTC.

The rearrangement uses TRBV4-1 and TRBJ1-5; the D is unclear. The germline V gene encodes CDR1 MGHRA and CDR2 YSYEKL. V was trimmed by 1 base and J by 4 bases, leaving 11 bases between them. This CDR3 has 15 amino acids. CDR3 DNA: TGCGCCAGCAGCCAAGGAGTACAGCCTAATCAGCCCCAGCATTTT. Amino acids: CASSQGVQPNQPQHF.

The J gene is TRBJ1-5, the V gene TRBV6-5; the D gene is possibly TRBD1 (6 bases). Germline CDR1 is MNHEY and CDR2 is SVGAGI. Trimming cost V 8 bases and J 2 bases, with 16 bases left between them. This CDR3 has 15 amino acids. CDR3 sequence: CASVTGPGGNQPQHF. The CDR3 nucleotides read TGTGCCAGCGTTACAGGGCCTGGGGGCAATCAGCCCCAGCATTTT.

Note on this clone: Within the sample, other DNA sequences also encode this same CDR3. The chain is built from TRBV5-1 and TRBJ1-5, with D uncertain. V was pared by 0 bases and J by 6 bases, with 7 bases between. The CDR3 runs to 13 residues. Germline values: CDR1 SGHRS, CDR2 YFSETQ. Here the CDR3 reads CASSLDPSQPQHF. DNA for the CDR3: TGCGCCAGCAGCTTGGATCCCTCTCAGCCCCAGCATTTT.

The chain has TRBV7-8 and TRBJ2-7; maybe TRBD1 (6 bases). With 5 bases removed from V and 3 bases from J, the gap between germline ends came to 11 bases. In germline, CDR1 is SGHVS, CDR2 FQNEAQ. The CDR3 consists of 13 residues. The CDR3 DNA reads TGTGCCAGCAGCGCATACAGGGTCTACGAGCAGTACTTC. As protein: CASSAYRVYEQYF.

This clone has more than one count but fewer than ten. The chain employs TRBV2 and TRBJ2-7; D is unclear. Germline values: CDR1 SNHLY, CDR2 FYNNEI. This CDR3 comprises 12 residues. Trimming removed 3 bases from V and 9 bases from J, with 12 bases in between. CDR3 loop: CASSEWLLRQYF. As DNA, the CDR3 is TGTGCCAGCAGTGAGTGGCTCCTTCGGCAGTACTTC.

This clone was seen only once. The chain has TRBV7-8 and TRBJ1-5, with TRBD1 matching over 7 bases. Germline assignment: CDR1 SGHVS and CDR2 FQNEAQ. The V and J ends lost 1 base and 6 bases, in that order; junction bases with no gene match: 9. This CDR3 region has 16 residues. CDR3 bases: TGTGCCAGCAGCTTAGTCGGGACAGCGTCTACTCAGCCCCAGCATTTT. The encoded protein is CASSLVGTASTQPQHF.

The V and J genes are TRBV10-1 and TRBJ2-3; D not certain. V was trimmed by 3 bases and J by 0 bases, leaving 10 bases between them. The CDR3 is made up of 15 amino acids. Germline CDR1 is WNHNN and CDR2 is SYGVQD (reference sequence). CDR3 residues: CASSDVGSSTDTQYF. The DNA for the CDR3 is TGCGCCAGCAGTGATGTGGGCTCGAGCACAGATACGCAGTATTTT.

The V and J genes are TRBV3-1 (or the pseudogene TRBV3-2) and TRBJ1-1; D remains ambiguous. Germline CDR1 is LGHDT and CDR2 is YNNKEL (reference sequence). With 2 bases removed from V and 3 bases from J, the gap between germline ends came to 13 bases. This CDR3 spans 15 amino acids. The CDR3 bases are TGTGCCAGCAGCCAATCTATTTCACAGCACACTGAAGCTTTCTTT. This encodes CASSQSISQHTEAFF.